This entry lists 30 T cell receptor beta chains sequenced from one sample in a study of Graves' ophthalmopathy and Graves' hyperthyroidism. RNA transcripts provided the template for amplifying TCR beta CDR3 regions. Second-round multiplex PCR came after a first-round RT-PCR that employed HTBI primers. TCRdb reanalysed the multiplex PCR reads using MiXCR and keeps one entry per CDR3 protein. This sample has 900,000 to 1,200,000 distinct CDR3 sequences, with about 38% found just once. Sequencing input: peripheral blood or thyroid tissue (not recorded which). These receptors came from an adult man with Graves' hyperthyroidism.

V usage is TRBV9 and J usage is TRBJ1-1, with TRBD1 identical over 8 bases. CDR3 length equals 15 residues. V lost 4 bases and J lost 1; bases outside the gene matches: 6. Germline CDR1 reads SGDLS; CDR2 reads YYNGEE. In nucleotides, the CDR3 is TGTGCCAGCAGCCGTGGACAGGGTACGAACACTGAAGCTTTCTTT. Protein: CASSRGQGTNTEAFF.

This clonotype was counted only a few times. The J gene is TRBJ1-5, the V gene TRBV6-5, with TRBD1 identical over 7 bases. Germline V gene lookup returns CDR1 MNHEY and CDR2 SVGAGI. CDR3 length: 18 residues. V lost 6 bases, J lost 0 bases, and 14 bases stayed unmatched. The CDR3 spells CASSPDRTRSHSNQPQHF. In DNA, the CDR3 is TGTGCCAGCAGCCCGGACAGGACAAGATCCCATAGCAATCAGCCCCAGCATTTT.

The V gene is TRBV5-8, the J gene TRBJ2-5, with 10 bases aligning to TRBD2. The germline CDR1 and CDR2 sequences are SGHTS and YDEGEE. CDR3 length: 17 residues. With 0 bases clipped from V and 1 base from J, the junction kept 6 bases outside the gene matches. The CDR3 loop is CASSLGTIAGGQETQYF. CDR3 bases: TGTGCCAGCAGCTTGGGTACTATAGCGGGGGGCCAAGAGACCCAGTACTTC.

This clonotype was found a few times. CDR3 in amino acids: CASSYLTPGEQYF. In nucleotides, the CDR3 is TGTGCCAGCAGCTACCTGACCCCCGGCGAGCAGTACTTC. This chain connects TRBV28 to TRBJ2-7; D gene uncertain. The CDR3 spans 13 residues. Germline V gene sequence: CDR1 MDHEN, CDR2 SYDVKM. Trimming took off 6 bases at V and 6 bases at J, with 15 bases between the two ends.

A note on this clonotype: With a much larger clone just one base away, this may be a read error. The CDR3 DNA follows: TGTGCCAGCAGTCGACTAGCGAACACCGGGGAGCCGTTTTTT. Translating gives CASSRLANTGEPFF. This sequence joins TRBV2 and TRBJ2-2; 8 bases line up with TRBD2. CDR1 is SNHLY and CDR2 is FYNNEI in the germline V gene. The CDR3 loop spans 14 amino acids.

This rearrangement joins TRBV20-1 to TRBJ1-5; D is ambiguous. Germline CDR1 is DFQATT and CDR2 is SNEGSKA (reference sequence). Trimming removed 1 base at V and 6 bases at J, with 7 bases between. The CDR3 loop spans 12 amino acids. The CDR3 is CSARGAGQPQHF. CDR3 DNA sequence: TGCAGTGCTAGAGGGGCCGGTCAGCCCCAGCATTTT.

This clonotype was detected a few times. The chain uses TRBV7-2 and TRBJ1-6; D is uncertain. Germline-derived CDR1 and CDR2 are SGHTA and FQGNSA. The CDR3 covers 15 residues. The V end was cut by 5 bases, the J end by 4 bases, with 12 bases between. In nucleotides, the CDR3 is TGTGCCAGCAGCCTGACGGACCGTTATAATTCACCCCTCCACTTT. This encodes CASSLTDRYNSPLHF.

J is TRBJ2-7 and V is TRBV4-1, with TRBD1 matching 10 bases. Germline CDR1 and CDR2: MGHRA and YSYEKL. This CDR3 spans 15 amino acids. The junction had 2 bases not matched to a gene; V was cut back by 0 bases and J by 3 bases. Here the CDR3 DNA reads TGCGCCAGCAGCCAAGAAAGGACAGGGGGCTACGAGCAGTACTTC. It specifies CASSQERTGGYEQYF.

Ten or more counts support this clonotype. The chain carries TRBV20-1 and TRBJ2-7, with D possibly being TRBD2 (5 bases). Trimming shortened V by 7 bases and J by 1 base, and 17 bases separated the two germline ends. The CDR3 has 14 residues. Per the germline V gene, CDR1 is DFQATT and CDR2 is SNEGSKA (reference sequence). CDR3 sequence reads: CSVTNGETSYEQYF. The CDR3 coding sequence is TGCAGTGTCACAAACGGGGAGACTTCCTACGAGCAGTACTTC.

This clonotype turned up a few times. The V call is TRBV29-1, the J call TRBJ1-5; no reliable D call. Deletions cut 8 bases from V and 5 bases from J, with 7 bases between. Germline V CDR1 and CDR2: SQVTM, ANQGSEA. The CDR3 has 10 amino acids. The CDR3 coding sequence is TGCAGCTTAGGCGATCAGCCCCAGCATTTT. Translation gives CSLGDQPQHF.

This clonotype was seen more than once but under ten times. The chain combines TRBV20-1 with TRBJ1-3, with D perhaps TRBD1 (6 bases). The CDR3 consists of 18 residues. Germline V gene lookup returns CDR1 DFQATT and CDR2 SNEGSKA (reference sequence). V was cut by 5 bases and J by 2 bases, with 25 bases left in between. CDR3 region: CSAEGGGGRQSTGNTIYF. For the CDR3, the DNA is TGCAGTGCTGAGGGGGGCGGTGGGCGGCAGTCGACTGGAAACACCATATATTTT.

CDR3 DNA: TGTGCCAGCAGTTACAGGGGGCTGGGTTATGAGACCCAGTACTTC. Translated, it gives CASSYRGLGYETQYF. The chain joins TRBV6-2 or TRBV6-3 to TRBJ2-5, with 7 bases fitting TRBD1. The CDR3 runs 15 residues. Germline V lookup: CDR1 MNHEY, CDR2 SVGEGT. V lost 2 bases to trimming and J lost 5 bases; unmatched junction nucleotides: 8.

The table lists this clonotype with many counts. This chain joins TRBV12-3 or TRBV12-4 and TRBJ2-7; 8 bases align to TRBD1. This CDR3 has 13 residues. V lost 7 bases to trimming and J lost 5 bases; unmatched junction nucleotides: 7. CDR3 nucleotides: TGTGCCAGCAAGGGACAGGTACGGAACGAGCAGTACTTC. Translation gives CASKGQVRNEQYF.

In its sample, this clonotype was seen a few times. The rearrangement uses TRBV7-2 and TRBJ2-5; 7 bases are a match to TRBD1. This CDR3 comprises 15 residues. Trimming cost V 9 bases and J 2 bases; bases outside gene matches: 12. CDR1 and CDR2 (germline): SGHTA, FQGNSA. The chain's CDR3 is CASSIYTDRQETQYF. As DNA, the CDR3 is TGTGCCAGTAGTATATATACGGACAGGCAAGAGACCCAGTACTTC.

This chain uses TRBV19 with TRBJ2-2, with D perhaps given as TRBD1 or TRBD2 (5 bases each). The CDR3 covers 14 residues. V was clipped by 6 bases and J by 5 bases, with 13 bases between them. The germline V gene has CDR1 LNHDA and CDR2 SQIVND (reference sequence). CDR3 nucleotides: TGTGCCAGTAGGGGGGTAGGAGAGACCGGGGAGCTGTTTTTT. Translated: CASRGVGETGELFF. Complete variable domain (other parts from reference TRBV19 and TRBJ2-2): DGGITQSPKYLFRKEGQNVTLSCEQNLNHDAMYWYRQDPGQGLRLIYYSQIVNDFQKGDIAEGYSVSREKKESFPLTVTSAQKNPTAFYLCASRGVGETGELFFGEGSRLTVL.

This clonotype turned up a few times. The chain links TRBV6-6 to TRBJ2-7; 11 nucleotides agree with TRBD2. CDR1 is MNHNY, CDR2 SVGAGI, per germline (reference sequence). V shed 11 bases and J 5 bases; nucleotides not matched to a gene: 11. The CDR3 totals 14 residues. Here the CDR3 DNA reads TGTGCCTCCCAGCTAGCGGGAGGAACGAACGAGCAGTACTTC. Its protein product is CASQLAGGTNEQYF.

DNA of the CDR3: TGTGCCGGACGGCTCGATTACGAGCAGTACTTC. Translating gives CAGRLDYEQYF. The chain has TRBV24-1 and TRBJ2-7; D is undetermined. The V gene lost 12 bases and the J gene lost 4 bases, with 12 bases spanning the gap. The CDR3 sequence is 11 residues long. Germline V gene sequence: CDR1 KGHDR, CDR2 SFDVKD.

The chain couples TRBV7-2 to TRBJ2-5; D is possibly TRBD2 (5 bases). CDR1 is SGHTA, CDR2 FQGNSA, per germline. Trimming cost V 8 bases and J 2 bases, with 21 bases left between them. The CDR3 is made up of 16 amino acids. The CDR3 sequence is CASSPPTGKPQETQYF. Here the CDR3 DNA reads TGTGCCAGCTCACCACCGACCGGGAAACCTCAAGAGACCCAGTACTTC.

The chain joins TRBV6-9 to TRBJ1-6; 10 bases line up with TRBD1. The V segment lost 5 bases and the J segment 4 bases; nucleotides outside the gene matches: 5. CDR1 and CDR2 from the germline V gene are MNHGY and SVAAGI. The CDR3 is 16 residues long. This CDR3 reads CASSTGTGDYNSPLHF. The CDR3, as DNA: TGTGCCAGCAGTACCGGGACAGGGGATTATAATTCACCCCTCCACTTT.

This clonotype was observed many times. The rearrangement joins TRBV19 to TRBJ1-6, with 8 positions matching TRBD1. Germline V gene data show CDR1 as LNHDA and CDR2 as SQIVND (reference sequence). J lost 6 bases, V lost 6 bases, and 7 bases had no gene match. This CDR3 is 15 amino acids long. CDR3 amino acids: CASRQQGASNSPLHF. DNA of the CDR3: TGTGCCAGTAGGCAGCAGGGGGCGAGTAATTCACCCCTCCACTTT.

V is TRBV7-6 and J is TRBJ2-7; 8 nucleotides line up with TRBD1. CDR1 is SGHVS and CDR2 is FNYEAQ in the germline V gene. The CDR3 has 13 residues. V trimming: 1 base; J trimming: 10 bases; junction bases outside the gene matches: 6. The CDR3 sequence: CASSLGQGRPQYF. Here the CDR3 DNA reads TGTGCCAGCAGCTTAGGACAGGGGAGACCCCAGTACTTC. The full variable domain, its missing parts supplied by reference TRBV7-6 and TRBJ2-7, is GAGVSQSPRYKVTKRGQDVALRCDPISGHVSLYWYRQALGQGPEFLTYFNYEAQQDKSGLPNDRFSAERPEGSISTLTIQRTEQRDSAMYRCASSLGQGRPQYFGPGTRLTVT.

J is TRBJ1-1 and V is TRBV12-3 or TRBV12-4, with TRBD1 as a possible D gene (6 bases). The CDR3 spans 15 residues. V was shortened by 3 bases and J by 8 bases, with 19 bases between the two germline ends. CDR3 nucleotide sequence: TGTGCCAGCAGTTTCGACAGGTCAGTTCGTGCCGAAGCTTTCTTT. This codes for CASSFDRSVRAEAFF.

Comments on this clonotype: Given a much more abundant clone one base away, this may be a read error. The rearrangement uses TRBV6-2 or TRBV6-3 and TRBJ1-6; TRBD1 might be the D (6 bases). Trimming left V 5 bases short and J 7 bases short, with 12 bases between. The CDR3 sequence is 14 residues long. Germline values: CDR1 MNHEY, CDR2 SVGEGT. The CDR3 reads CASSVQGQNSPLHF. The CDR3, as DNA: TGTGCCAGCAGTGTACAGGGTCAGAATTCACCCCTCCACTTT.

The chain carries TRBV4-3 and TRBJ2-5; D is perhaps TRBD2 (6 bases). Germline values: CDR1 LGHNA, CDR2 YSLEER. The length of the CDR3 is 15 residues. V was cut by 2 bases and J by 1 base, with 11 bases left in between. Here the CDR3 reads CASSQSPGLQETQYF. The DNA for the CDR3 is TGCGCCAGCAGCCAATCTCCGGGACTCCAAGAGACCCAGTACTTC.

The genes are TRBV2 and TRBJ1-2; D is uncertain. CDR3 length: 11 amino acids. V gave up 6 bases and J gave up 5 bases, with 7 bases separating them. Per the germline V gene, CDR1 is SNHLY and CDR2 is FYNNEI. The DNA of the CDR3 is TGTGCCAGCAGGATCCGATATGGCTACACCTTC. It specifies CASRIRYGYTF.

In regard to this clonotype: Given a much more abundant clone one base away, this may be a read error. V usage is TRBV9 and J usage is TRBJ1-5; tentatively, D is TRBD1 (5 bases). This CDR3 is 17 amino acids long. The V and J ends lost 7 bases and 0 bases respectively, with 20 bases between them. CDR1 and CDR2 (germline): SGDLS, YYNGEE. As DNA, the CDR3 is TGTGCCAGCCCAGAGAATCCGGGGCAGGTTAGCAATCAGCCCCAGCATTTT. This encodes CASPENPGQVSNQPQHF.

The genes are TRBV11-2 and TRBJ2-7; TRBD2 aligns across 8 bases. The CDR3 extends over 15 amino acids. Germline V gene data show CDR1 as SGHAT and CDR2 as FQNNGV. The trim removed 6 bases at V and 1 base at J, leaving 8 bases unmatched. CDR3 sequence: CASRESGSKSYEQYF. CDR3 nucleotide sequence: TGTGCCAGCAGAGAGAGCGGGAGTAAGTCCTACGAGCAGTACTTC.

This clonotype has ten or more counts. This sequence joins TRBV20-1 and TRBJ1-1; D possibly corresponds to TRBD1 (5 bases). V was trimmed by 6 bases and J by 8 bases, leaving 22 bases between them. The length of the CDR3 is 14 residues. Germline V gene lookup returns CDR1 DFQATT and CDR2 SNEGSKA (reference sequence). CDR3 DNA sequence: TGCAGTGCCGCTAATCCTCGTGGGGGTCGGGAAGCTTTCTTT. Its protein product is CSAANPRGGREAFF.

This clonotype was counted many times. The CDR3 coding sequence is TGTGCCATCAGTTTACAGGGGGCGAACACTGAAGCTTTCTTT. Its protein is CAISLQGANTEAFF. The chain joins TRBV10-3 to TRBJ1-1; 9 bases agree with TRBD1. Germline V gene lookup returns CDR1 ENHRY and CDR2 SYGVKD. V shed 5 bases, J shed 1 base, and the junction held 2 bases outside the gene matches. The CDR3 has 14 amino acids.

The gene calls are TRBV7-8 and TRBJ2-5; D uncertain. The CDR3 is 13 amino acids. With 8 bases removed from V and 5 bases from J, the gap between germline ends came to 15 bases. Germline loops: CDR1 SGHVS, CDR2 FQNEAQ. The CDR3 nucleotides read TGTGCCAGCCGTCGGAACCTCGAGGAGACCCAGTACTTC. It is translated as CASRRNLEETQYF.